A selection of T cell receptor beta chains follows, all from one sample in a study of T-cell reconstitution after alpha-beta-depleted transplantation in children. MiXCR was run by TCRdb on the PCR reads, yielding one entry per CDR3 protein. Of 530,000 or so distinct CDR3 sequences listed, more than 20% were seen once; the top ten hold 30% to 45%. The sample was PBMCs, taken before TCRalphabeta/CD19-depleted stem cell transplant. The receptors here all came from a boy younger than two with Wiskott-Aldrich syndrome, due to receive a stem cell transplant. Both conserved end residues are part of each CDR3. The order of the fields is clone size, D gene, V gene, J gene, CDR3 length, CDR3 DNA, CDR3 protein. The D gene is left open where the match is weak. Clone size, where shown, is once, few, many, or a class for clones that have expanded.

.,.,TRBV20-1,TRBJ2-5,13,TGCAGTGCTAGTAGGGGGAGTGGGGAGACCCAGTACTTC,CSASRGSGETQYF
once,TRBD1,TRBV28,TRBJ1-5,19,TGTGCCAGCAGTTGGTCCCGCGGGACAGGGAGGCTTAGCAATCAGCCCCAGCATTTT,CASSWSRGTGRLSNQPQHF
.,TRBD2,TRBV27,TRBJ2-1,15,TGTGCCAGCAGAAAGCGGGAGGGCCCTCAGACGGAGCAGTTCTTC,CASRKREGPQTEQFF
.,.,TRBV5-1,TRBJ2-3,14,TGCGCCAGCAGCCTATGGGGTCGGAGAGATACGCAGTATTTT,CASSLWGRRDTQYF
few,TRBD1,TRBV7-9,TRBJ2-7,17,TGTGCCAGCAGCTTAGATATGGGTTGGGACAGAAGGGCCGAGCAGTACTTC,CASSLDMGWDRRAEQYF
.,.,TRBV7-9,TRBJ2-1,15,TGTGCCAGCAGCTTAGTCAAGGACTCCGCCAATGAGCAGTTCTTC,CASSLVKDSANEQFF
.,.,TRBV20-1,TRBJ1-3,16,TGCAGTGCTAGAGATCGGGCATGGACGGGAGGAAACACCATATATTTT,CSARDRAWTGGNTIYF
.,TRBD1,TRBV5-1,TRBJ2-1,14,TGCGCCAGCAGCTTGGGGACAGGTGAGAATGAGCAGTTCTTC,CASSLGTGENEQFF
.,.,TRBV20-1,TRBJ2-1,14,TGCAGTGCTAGGCCCCCCTTAGCGACCAATGAGCAGTTCTTC,CSARPPLATNEQFF
.,TRBD1,TRBV28,TRBJ1-5,15,TGTGCCAGCAGTACGCCGGGACAGGGCAATCAGCCCCAGCATTTT,CASSTPGQGNQPQHF
few,TRBD2,TRBV5-1,TRBJ2-5,16,TGCGCCAGCAGCTTGGGACTAGCGGGATCTTCGGGGACCCAGTACTTC,CASSLGLAGSSGTQYF
many,.,TRBV9,TRBJ1-3,13,TGTGCCAGCAGCAGGGACTCTGGAAACACCATATATTTT,CASSRDSGNTIYF
few,TRBD1,TRBV27,TRBJ2-2,17,TGTGCCAGCTCCCTTCAAGGGGGACAGGGTGAAACCGGGGAGCTGTTTTTT,CASSLQGGQGETGELFF
few,.,TRBV12-3/TRBV12-4,TRBJ2-7,16,TGTGCCAGCAGTTTACGGGGGGCGCGGGGCTCCTACGAGCAGTACTTC,CASSLRGARGSYEQYF
many,TRBD2,TRBV5-1,TRBJ2-2,14,TGCGCCAGCAGCCCGGCGGGGGGTACCGGGGAGCTGTTTTTT,CASSPAGGTGELFF
.,TRBD1,TRBV3-1,TRBJ2-4,15,TGTGCCAGCAGCGACAGGGGGCGCGGCAAAAACATTCAGTACTTC,CASSDRGRGKNIQYF
.,.,TRBV24-1,TRBJ2-6,16,TGTGCCACCAGTTCCTCCCAGGACTCTGGGGCCAACGTCCTGACTTTC,CATSSSQDSGANVLTF
.,TRBD2,TRBV12-3/TRBV12-4,TRBJ2-7,15,TGTGCCAGCAGTCGCAGCGGGAGGTTCTCCTACGAGCAGTACTTC,CASSRSGRFSYEQYF
.,.,TRBV27,TRBJ2-1,18,TGTGCCAGCAGTTTAAGAGGTTTGGCCGGGTTGACTAACCATGAGCAGTTCTTC,CASSLRGLAGLTNHEQFF
few,.,TRBV27,TRBJ2-1,13,TGTGCCAGCAGTTCCGGGAATTTCAATGAGCAGTTCTTC,CASSSGNFNEQFF
.,.,TRBV18,TRBJ1-2,13,TGTGCCAGCTCACCGCTCGGGGGCTATGGCTACACCTTC,CASSPLGGYGYTF
.,TRBD1,TRBV5-1,TRBJ1-1,13,TGCGCCAGCAACACGGACAGGGGCACTGAAGCTTTCTTT,CASNTDRGTEAFF
.,TRBD2,TRBV5-5,TRBJ2-1,17,TGTGCCAGCAGCATCAGCAGGGACTACCTAGGCGGCAATGAGCAGTTCTTC,CASSISRDYLGGNEQFF
few,.,TRBV29-1,TRBJ1-3,13,TGCAGCGTCAGGACTTTGTTCGGAAACACCATATATTTT,CSVRTLFGNTIYF
few,TRBD2,TRBV7-3,TRBJ2-1,15,TGTGCCAGCAGCGCCAGGCGGGAGAGTTACAATGAGCAGTTCTTC,CASSARRESYNEQFF
.,TRBD1,TRBV5-1,TRBJ1-6,14,TGCGCCAGCTCCCGGGACAGGGGGAATTCACCCCTCCACTTT,CASSRDRGNSPLHF
few,TRBD1,TRBV5-6,TRBJ2-1,15,TGTGCCAGCAGACCCGGGACAGGGGTATACAATGAGCAGTTCTTC,CASRPGTGVYNEQFF
few,.,TRBV4-1,TRBJ2-7,15,TGCGCCAGCAGCCAAGATATGGCGTTCTACCTCGAGCAGTACTTC,CASSQDMAFYLEQYF
few,.,TRBV7-2,TRBJ1-1,16,TGTGCCAGCAGCTTACTTATATGGGGGGCGAACACTGAAGCTTTCTTT,CASSLLIWGANTEAFF
.,.,TRBV12-3/TRBV12-4,TRBJ2-6,15,TGTGCCAGCAGTTGGGGGACCTCTGGGGCCAACGTCCTGACTTTC,CASSWGTSGANVLTF
.,TRBD2,TRBV20-1,TRBJ2-1,13,TGCAGTGTTACGCGGGAGATTTACAATGAGCAGTTCTTC,CSVTREIYNEQFF
few,.,TRBV5-1,TRBJ2-2,14,TGCGCCAGCAGCTTGAGACAGTCCACCGGGGAGCTGTTTTTT,CASSLRQSTGELFF
few,.,TRBV4-1,TRBJ2-7,15,TGCGCCAGCAGCCAGCCCGAACTTCTTTCCAGCGAGCAGTACTTC,CASSQPELLSSEQYF
.,.,TRBV6-1,TRBJ2-6,15,TGTGCCAGCAGTGCCGTGGCGGCGGGGGCCAACGTCCTGACTTTC,CASSAVAAGANVLTF
.,TRBD2,TRBV5-1,TRBJ2-7,14,TGCGCCAGCAGCATCACGGGAGGGTCCTACGAGCAGTACTTC,CASSITGGSYEQYF
.,TRBD2,TRBV5-1,TRBJ2-7,16,TGCGCCAGCACTAAGACTAGCGGGATTACTACCTACGAGCAGTACTTC,CASTKTSGITTYEQYF
.,.,TRBV6-1,TRBJ2-5,11,TGTGCCAGCAGTGAATCGGTTGCCCAGTACTTC,CASSESVAQYF
few,.,TRBV5-1,TRBJ2-3,15,TGCGCCAGCAGCTTGCCGCTAGTAGCAACAGATACGCAGTATTTT,CASSLPLVATDTQYF
.,.,TRBV4-1,TRBJ2-4,16,TGCGCCAGCAGCCCACATACGAGGCTCGCCAAAAACATTCAGTACTTC,CASSPHTRLAKNIQYF
few,.,TRBV18,TRBJ1-4,14,TGTGCCAGCTCACTCTTACCAGACGGGGAAAAACTGTTTTTT,CASSLLPDGEKLFF
.,.,TRBV7-2,TRBJ1-1,14,TGTGCCAGCACCTACCGACGGCAGAACACTGAAGCTTTCTTT,CASTYRRQNTEAFF
.,.,TRBV11-1,TRBJ2-7,19,TGTGCCAGCAGCGCACGGACGGTCGTCGGGGTGGCGGAGCCTTACGAGCAGTACTTC,CASSARTVVGVAEPYEQYF
.,.,TRBV29-1,TRBJ1-1,11,TGCAGCGTTTTTTGGGTAGCGGAAGCTTTCTTT,CSVFWVAEAFF
.,.,TRBV5-6,TRBJ2-2,16,TGTGCCAGCAGCTTGGTCAGGGGGACTTCCACCGGGGAGCTGTTTTTT,CASSLVRGTSTGELFF
.,TRBD1,TRBV9,TRBJ2-7,16,TGTGCCAGCAGCCCCTGGAATGGACAGGGCCCCTACGAGCAGTACTTC,CASSPWNGQGPYEQYF
few,TRBD1,TRBV5-1,TRBJ2-7,15,TGCGCCAGCAGCTTGCTTGACAGGGGTAATCACGAGCAGTACTTC,CASSLLDRGNHEQYF
.,.,TRBV19,TRBJ1-5,13,TGTGCCAGTAGTGGAGGGAATTATCAGCCCCAGCATTTT,CASSGGNYQPQHF
many,.,TRBV4-1,TRBJ2-7,12,TGCGCCAGCAGCCAACCGTCCTACGAGCAGTACTTC,CASSQPSYEQYF
.,.,TRBV10-2,TRBJ2-2,14,TGCGCCAGCAGTGAGTCCGCTCTGCCCGGGGAGCTGTTTTTT,CASSESALPGELFF
.,TRBD2,TRBV5-1,TRBJ2-3,14,TGCGCCACCCAGCCAGGGACTAGCGGAGATACGCAGTATTTT,CATQPGTSGDTQYF
few,.,TRBV5-1,TRBJ2-2,14,TGCGCCAGCAGCTTGGCAGGGGACGCCGGGGAGCTGTTTTTT,CASSLAGDAGELFF
once,.,TRBV2,TRBJ2-1,12,TGTGCCAGCAGGGAGGAGGTCTCTGAGCAGTTCTTC,CASREEVSEQFF
.,TRBD2,TRBV6-5,TRBJ2-3,15,TGTGCCAGCAGTTCAGCGGGAGGGTACACAGATACGCAGTATTTT,CASSSAGGYTDTQYF
few,.,TRBV7-9,TRBJ1-1,14,TGTGCCAGCAGCTTACAGGCGGGTGGGACTGAAGCTTTCTTT,CASSLQAGGTEAFF
many,.,TRBV10-1,TRBJ2-1,16,TGCGCCAGCAGTGTGATTAGCGCGAGCTCCTACAATGAGCAGTTCTTC,CASSVISASSYNEQFF
few,.,TRBV13,TRBJ2-2,18,TGTGCCAGCAGCTTAGACCGTCGCGGGCAGTCGAACACCGGGGAGCTGTTTTTT,CASSLDRRGQSNTGELFF
.,TRBD2,TRBV10-3,TRBJ2-5,15,TGTGCCATCAGCGAGGGACTAGCGGGAATGGAGACCCAGTACTTC,CAISEGLAGMETQYF
.,TRBD1,TRBV20-1,TRBJ1-2,13,TGCAGTGCTAGTAGGACAGGGGGTCAAGGCTACACCTTC,CSASRTGGQGYTF
.,.,TRBV3-1,TRBJ2-7,15,TGTGCCAGCAGCCAGGACCGGTTGAGCTCCTACGAGCAGTACTTC,CASSQDRLSSYEQYF
.,.,TRBV3-1,TRBJ2-1,15,TGTGCCAGCAGCCAAGGAGGCGGGGGCGGGAATGACCAGTTCTTC,CASSQGGGGGNDQFF